This T cell receptor beta chain was observed in a study of blood T cell repertoires in COVID-19. Turning to the study itself: T cells, B-cell-depleted T cells, or PBMCs supplied cDNA or gDNA.

Authors' processing steps: Reference gene primers were amplified, and this amplification served to estimate nucleated cell counts. The data were produced by immunoSEQ multiplex PCR, yet TCRdb's version contains in-frame clones alone and is incomplete. The D gene and trimming were derived from the DNA, and the V and J assignments and clone size from that table. The sample carries around 150,000 clones, roughly 86% recorded once. Germline assignment: CDR1 SGHAT and CDR2 FQNNGV. V was pared by 7 bases and J by 0 bases, with 5 bases of the junction left unmatched. The CDR3 sequence is 15 residues long. The chain recombines TRBV11-2 with TRBJ2-2; 7 positions match TRBD2. Sequencing used peripheral blood. The sequence was obtained from a woman aged 55-75 years who had recovered from COVID-19. CDR3 DNA sequence: TGTGCCAGCAACCCGGGGGGATCGAACACCGGGGAGCTGTTTTTT. Its protein product is CASNPGGSNTGELFF. Combining the CDR3 with reference TRBV11-2 and TRBJ2-2 gives the whole variable domain EAGVAQSPRYKIIEKRQSVAFWCNPISGHATLYWYQQILGQGPKLLIQFQNNGVVDDSQLPKDRFSAERLKGVDSTLKIQPAKLEDSAVYLCASNPGGSNTGELFFGEGSRLTVL.